This entry describes one T cell receptor (beta chain). The CDR3 runs to 13 residues. The V and J ends lost 5 bases and 2 bases respectively, with 7 bases between them. Germline loops: CDR1 KGHDR, CDR2 SFDVKD. The sample belongs to a study of T cells in tumors after PD-1 blockade. Background on the study: A subset received ongoing vismodegib 150 mg daily alongside anti-PD-1 therapy.

Generated by immunoSEQ multiplex PCR, the TCRdb table keeps only in-frame clones and is missing some. The repertoire holds 5,000 to 6,500 clones, with about four fifths as singletons. Here the sequenced sample was PBMCs, taken after anti-PD-1 therapy. The rearrangement uses TRBV24-1 and TRBJ2-3; perhaps TRBD1 as D (6 bases). The clonotype comes from a human donor with advanced basal cell or squamous cell carcinoma (not recorded which). The CDR3 DNA sequence: TGTGCCACCAGTGGGGGGCCCACAGATACGCAGTATTTT. As protein: CATSGGPTDTQYF.